What follows are 9 T cell receptor beta chains derived from one specimen sequenced in a study of vaccination effects on CD4 cells after COVID-19. Their specific antigens are unknown. Sequencing followed a ViraFEST assay step that expanded antigen-specific CD4+ T cells with viral peptide pools. At the end of approximately 10 days of culture, CD4+ T cells were isolated. Vaccine recipients, nucleocapsid antibody negative, had no prior SARS-CoV-2 infection. Sequencing used immunoSEQ multiplex PCR; TCRdb keeps in-frame clones, though not all of them. This sample has around 63,000 clones, with over 70% found just once. Here the sequenced sample was CD4+ T cells from PBMCs cultured with HCoV-OC43 spike peptides, taken before COVID-19 vaccination. Subset reported: HCoV-OC43 spike overlapping peptide pool stimulation. The source is a human donor who received a COVID-19 vaccine.

The chain links TRBV5-1 to TRBJ2-7; possible D gene TRBD1, 6 bases. The CDR3 runs to 14 residues. From germline, CDR1 is SGHRS and CDR2 YFSETQ. The ends were cut back, 4 bases at V and 3 bases at J, with 14 bases in the middle. CDR3 sequence reads: CASSLQGPLYEQYV. The DNA of the CDR3 is TGCGCCAGCAGCCTACAGGGACCCCTCTACGAGCAGTACGTC.

The chain carries TRBV19 and TRBJ1-1; D perhaps matches TRBD1 (6 bases). Trimming removed 0 bases at V and 1 base at J, with 12 bases between. CDR3 length: 16 amino acids. The germline V gene has CDR1 LNHDA and CDR2 SQIVND (reference sequence). Written as DNA, the CDR3 is TGTGCCAGTAGTATAGATTCGGGCAGGGGGAACACTGAAGCTTTCTTT. Translation gives CASSIDSGRGNTEAFF. Together with reference TRBV19 and TRBJ1-1, the CDR3 gives the full variable domain: DGGITQSPKYLFRKEGQNVTLSCEQNLNHDAMYWYRQDPGQGLRLIYYSQIVNDFQKGDIAEGYSVSREKKESFPLTVTSAQKNPTAFYLCASSIDSGRGNTEAFFGQGTRLTVV.

As for this clone: This sample also contains other DNA sequences that code for the same CDR3. The chain carries TRBV7-8 and TRBJ2-7; D not resolved. The CDR3 contains 13 residues. V lost 1 base, J lost 0 bases, and 4 bases lay in between. Per germline, CDR1 SGHVS and CDR2 FQNEAQ. The CDR3 DNA sequence: TGTGCCAGCAGCTTAGGACGCTCCTACGAGCAGTACGTC. Its translation is CASSLGRSYEQYV.

This chain joins TRBV29-1 and TRBJ2-1; 7 nucleotides align to TRBD1. There are 12 residues in the CDR3. The V gene's germline CDR1 is SQVTM and CDR2 ANQGSEA. V lost 4 bases, J lost 8 bases, and 5 bases stayed unmatched. DNA of the CDR3: TGCAGCGTTGTGACAGGGCCCCATGAGCAGTTCTTC. Protein: CSVVTGPHEQFF.

Only a few counts were recorded for this clone. The chain has TRBV12-5 and TRBJ2-1, with 11 bases fitting TRBD2. Germline V CDR1 and CDR2: LGHNT, FRNRAP. Trimming took 0 bases from V and 8 from J; bases not matched to a gene: 6. The CDR3 has 16 amino acids. The CDR3 reads CASGLVLAGGADEQFF. CDR3 bases: TGTGCTAGTGGTTTGGTTCTAGCGGGGGGCGCGGATGAGCAGTTCTTC. Variable domain in full (rest from reference TRBV12-5 and TRBJ2-1): DARVTQTPRHKVTEMGQEVTMRCQPILGHNTVFWYRQTMMQGLELLAYFRNRAPLDDSGMPKDRFSAEMPDATLATLKIQPSEPRDSAVYFCASGLVLAGGADEQFFGPGTRLTVL.

The V call is TRBV27, the J call TRBJ1-1; D call uncertain. The CDR3 contains 14 residues. Germline CDR1 is MNHEY and CDR2 is SMNVEV (reference sequence). V shed 3 bases and J shed 3 bases, with 11 bases lying between them. DNA of the CDR3: TGTGCCAGCAGTTTTCTGCCGTTGGACACTGAAGCTTTCTTT. Translation: CASSFLPLDTEAFF.

This clone was observed a handful of times. The chain has TRBV6-5 and TRBJ1-3, with a weak D call TRBD1 (6 bases). Trimming took 5 bases from V and 2 from J, leaving 7 bases between them. CDR3 size: 13 residues. Per germline, CDR1 MNHEY and CDR2 SVGAGI. Here the CDR3 DNA reads TGTGCCAGCAGTACAGGGCCTGGAAACACCATATATTTT. Its translation: CASSTGPGNTIYF.

The chain recombines TRBV6-4 with TRBJ2-6, with a possible D match to TRBD1 (6 bases). V lost 6 bases to trimming and J lost 4 bases, with 10 bases between them. Germline CDR1 MRHNA, CDR2 SNTAGT. CDR3 length equals 14 residues. CDR3 in amino acids: CASSTGFGANVLTF. The CDR3 DNA is TGTGCCAGCAGCACAGGGTTCGGGGCCAACGTCCTGACTTTC.

V usage is TRBV28 and J usage is TRBJ1-5; 8 bases are shared with TRBD1. The CDR3 covers 15 residues. The ends lost 7 bases at V and 7 bases at J; junction bases unmatched: 12. Germline-derived CDR1 and CDR2 are MDHEN and SYDVKM. This CDR3 reads CASKAGAGGYQPQHF. The CDR3 DNA reads as TGTGCCAGCAAGGCTGGGGCAGGGGGCTACCAGCCCCAGCATTTT.